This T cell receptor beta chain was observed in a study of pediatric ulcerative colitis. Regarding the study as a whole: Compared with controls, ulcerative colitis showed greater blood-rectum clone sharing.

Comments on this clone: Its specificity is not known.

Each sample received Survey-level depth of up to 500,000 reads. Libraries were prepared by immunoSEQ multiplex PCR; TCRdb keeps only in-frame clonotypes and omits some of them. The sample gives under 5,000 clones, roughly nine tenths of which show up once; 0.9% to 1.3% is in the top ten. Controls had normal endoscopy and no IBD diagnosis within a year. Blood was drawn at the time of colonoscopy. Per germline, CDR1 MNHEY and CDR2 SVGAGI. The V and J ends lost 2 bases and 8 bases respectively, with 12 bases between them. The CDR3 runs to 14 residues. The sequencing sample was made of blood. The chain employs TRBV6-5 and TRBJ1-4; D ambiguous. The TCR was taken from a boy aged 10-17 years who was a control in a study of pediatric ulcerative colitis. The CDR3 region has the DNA TGTGCCAGCAGTTACCAGACGACGGACGAAAAACTGTTTTTT. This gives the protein CASSYQTTDEKLFF.